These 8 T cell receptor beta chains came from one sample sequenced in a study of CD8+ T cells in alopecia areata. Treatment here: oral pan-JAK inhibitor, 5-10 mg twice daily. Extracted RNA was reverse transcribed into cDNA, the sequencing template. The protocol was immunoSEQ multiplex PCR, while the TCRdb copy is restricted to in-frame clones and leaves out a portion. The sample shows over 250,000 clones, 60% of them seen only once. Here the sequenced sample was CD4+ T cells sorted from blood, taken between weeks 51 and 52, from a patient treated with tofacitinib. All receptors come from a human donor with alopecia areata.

The CDR3 coding sequence is TGCAGCGTTGGGGGGGACAGCTATGGCTACACCTTC. The encoded protein is CSVGGDSYGYTF. This chain links TRBV29-1 with TRBJ1-2, with 7 nucleotides matching TRBD1. CDR1 is SQVTM, CDR2 ANQGSEA, per germline. Trimming at V came to 4 bases and at J to 4 bases, leaving 3 bases not matched to a gene. The CDR3 is 12 residues long.

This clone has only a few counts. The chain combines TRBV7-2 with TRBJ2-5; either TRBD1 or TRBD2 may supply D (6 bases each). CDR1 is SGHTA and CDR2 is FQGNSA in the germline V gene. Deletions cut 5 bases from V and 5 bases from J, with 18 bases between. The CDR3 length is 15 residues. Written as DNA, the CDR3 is TGTGCCAGCAGCCCCCATAGGGGGGCTGGCGAGACCCAGTACTTC. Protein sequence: CASSPHRGAGETQYF.

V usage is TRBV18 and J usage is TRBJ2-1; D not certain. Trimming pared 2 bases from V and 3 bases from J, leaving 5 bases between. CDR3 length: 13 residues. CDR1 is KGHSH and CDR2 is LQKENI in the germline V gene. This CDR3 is CASSPFIYNEQFF. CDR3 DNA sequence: TGTGCCAGCTCACCATTCATCTACAATGAGCAGTTCTTC.

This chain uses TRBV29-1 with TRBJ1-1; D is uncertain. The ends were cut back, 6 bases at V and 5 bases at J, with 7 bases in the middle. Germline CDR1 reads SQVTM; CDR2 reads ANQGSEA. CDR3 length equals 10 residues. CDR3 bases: TGCAGCGTACGAAGGACTGAAGCTTTCTTT. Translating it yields CSVRRTEAFF.

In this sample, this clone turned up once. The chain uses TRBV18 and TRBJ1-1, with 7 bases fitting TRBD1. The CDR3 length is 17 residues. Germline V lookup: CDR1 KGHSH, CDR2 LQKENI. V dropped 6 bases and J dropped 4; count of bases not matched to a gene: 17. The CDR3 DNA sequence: TGTGCCAGCTCCATGGGACAGATGACACACTTGGGCACTGAAGCTTTCTTT. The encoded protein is CASSMGQMTHLGTEAFF. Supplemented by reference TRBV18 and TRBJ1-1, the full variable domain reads NAGVMQNPRHLVRRRGQEARLRCSPMKGHSHVYWYRQLPEEGLKFMVYLQKENIIDESGMPKERFSAEFPKEGPSILRIQQVVRGDSAAYFCASSMGQMTHLGTEAFFGQGTRLTVV.

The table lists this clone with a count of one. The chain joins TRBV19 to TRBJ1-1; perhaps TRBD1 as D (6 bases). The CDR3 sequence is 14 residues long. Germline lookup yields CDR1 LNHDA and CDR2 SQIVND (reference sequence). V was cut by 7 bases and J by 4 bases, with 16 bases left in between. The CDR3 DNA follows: TGTGCCAGTATCACGGGCGGGGGCAGCACTGAAGCTTTCTTT. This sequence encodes CASITGGGSTEAFF.

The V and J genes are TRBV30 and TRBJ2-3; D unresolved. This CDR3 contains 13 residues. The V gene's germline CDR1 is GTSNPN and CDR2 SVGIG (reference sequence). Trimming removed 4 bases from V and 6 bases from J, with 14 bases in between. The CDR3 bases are TGTGCCTGGACCCCCTGGGCGGCCGATACGCAGTATTTT. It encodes CAWTPWAADTQYF.

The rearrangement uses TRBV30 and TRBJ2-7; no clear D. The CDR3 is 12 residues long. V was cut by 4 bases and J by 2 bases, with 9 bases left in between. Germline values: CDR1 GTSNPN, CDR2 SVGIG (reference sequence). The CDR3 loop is CAWNVGPYEQYF. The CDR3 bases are TGTGCCTGGAACGTCGGACCCTACGAGCAGTACTTC. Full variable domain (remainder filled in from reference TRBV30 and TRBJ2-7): SQTIHQWPATLVQPVGSPLSLECTVEGTSNPNLYWYRQAAGRGLQLLFYSVGIGQISSEVPQNLSASRPQDRQFILSSKKLLLSDSGFYLCAWNVGPYEQYFGPGTRLTVT.